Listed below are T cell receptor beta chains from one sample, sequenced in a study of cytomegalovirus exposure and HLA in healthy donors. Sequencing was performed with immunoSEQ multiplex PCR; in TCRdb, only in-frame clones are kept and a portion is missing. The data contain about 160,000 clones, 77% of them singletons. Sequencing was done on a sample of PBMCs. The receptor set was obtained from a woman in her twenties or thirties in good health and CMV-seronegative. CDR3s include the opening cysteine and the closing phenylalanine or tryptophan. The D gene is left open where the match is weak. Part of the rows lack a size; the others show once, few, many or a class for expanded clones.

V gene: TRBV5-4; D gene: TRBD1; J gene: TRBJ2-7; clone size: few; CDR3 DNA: TGTGCCAGCAGCCCCATGCAGGGGGCAGCCTACGAGCAGTACTTC; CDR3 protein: CASSPMQGAAYEQYF
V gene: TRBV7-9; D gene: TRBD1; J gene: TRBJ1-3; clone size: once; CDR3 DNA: TGTGCCAGCAGCTTAAACGCTCCGGGACAGGGGACGACTGGAAACACCATATATTTT; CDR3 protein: CASSLNAPGQGTTGNTIYF
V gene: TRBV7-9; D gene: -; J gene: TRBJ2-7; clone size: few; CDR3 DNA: TGTGCCAGCAGCTATACGACAGTGTACGAGCAGTACTTC; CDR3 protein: CASSYTTVYEQYF
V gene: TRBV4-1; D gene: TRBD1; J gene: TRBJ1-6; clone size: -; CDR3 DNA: TGCGCCAGCAGCCAAGGGGACAGGACTAATTCACCCCTCCACTTT; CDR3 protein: CASSQGDRTNSPLHF
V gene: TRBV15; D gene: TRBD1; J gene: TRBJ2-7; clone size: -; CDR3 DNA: TGTGCCACCAGCAGAGATGTAGGACAGGGTTCCGTCGAGCAGTACTTC; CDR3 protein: CATSRDVGQGSVEQYF
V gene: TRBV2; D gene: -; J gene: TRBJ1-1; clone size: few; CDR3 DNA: TGTGCCAGCAGTGAAGTAGCGAGTAACACTGAAGCTTTCTTT; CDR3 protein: CASSEVASNTEAFF
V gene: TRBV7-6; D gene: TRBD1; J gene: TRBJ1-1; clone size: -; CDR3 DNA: TGTGCCAGCAGCTTAGCGGGGACAGAGGAAGCTTTCTTT; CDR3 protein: CASSLAGTEEAFF
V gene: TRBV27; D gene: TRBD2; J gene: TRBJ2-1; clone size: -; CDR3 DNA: TGTACCAGCAGTTCCCATTGGACCGCGACTAGCGGGGGTTCCAATGAGCAGTTCTTC; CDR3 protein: CTSSSHWTATSGGSNEQFF
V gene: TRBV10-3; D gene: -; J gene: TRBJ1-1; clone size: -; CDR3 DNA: TGTGCCATCAAAGCCAACACTGAAGCTTTCTTT; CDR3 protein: CAIKANTEAFF
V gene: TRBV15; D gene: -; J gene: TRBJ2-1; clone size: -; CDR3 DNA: TGTGCCACCACGGGTAGGGCGGGCGGATACAATGAGCAGTTCTTC; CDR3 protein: CATTGRAGGYNEQFF
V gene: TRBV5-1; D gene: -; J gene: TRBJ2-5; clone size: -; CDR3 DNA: TGCGCCAGCAGCTCGGGTCCTCAGAAAGAGACCCAGTACTTC; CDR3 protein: CASSSGPQKETQYF
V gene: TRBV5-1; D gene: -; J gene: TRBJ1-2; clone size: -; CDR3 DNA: TGCGCCAGCAGCTCCGAGGGGGTAACTATGGTCTACACCTTC; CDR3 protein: CASSSEGVTMVYTF
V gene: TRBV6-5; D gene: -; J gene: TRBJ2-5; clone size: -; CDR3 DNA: TGTGCCAGCAGTTTTCCTTCCCGAGGGGGAAAGACCCAGTACTTC; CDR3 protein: CASSFPSRGGKTQYF
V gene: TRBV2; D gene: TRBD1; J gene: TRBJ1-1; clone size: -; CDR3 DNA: TGTGCCAGCAGTGGGGGGATACAGGGGGTAAACACTGAAGCTTTCTTT; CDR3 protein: CASSGGIQGVNTEAFF
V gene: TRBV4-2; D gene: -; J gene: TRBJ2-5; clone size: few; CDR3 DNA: TGTGCCAGCAGCCAAGATGGGGGGACTCCCCAAGAGACCCAGTACTTC; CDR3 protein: CASSQDGGTPQETQYF
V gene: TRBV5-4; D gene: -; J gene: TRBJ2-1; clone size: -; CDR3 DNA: TGTGCCAGCAGCTCCCGGACTAACTTCTACAATGAGCAGTTCTTC; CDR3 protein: CASSSRTNFYNEQFF
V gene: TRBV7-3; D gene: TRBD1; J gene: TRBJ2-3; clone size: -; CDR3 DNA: TGTGCCAGCAGCTTGACAGGGGGGTCAGATACGCAGTATTTT; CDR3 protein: CASSLTGGSDTQYF
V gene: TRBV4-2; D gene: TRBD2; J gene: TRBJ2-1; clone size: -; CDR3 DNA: TGTGCCACTAGCGGGGGGGGCTACAATGAGCAGTTCTTC; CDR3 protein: CATSGGGYNEQFF
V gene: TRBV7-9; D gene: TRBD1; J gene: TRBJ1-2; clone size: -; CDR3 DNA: TGTGCCAGCAGCTTAGGCGGAACAGGGGACTATGGCTACACCTTC; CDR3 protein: CASSLGGTGDYGYTF
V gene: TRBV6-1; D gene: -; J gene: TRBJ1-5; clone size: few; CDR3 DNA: TGTGCCAGCAGCAGGACAGATGGCAATCAGCCCCAGCATTTT; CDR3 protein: CASSRTDGNQPQHF
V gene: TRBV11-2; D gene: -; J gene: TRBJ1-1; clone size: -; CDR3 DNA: TGTGCCAGCAGCTTTGCAGGGGTTAGAACTGAAGCTTTCTTT; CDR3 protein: CASSFAGVRTEAFF
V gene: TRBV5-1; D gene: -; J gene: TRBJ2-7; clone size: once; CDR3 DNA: TGCGCCAGCAGCGAAGGGGGGACAGTCTACGAGCAGTACTTC; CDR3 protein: CASSEGGTVYEQYF
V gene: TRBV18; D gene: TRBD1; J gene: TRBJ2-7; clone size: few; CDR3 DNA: TGTGCCAGCTCCCCAAATGACAGGGAGTCCTACGAGCAGTACTTC; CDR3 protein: CASSPNDRESYEQYF
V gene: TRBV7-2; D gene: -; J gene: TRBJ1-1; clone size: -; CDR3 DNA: TGTGCCAGCAGCTTAGTAACGGGATCTTTAGGCGAAGCTTTCTTT; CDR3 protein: CASSLVTGSLGEAFF
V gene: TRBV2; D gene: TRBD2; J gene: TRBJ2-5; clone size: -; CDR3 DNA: TGTGCCAGCGCGGGAGAGGTTGGGGAGACCCAGTACTTC; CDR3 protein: CASAGEVGETQYF
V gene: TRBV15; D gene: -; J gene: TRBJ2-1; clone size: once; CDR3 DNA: TGTGCCACCAGCTTTGGCCGGACAAGGGACAATGAGCAGTTCTTC; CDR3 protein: CATSFGRTRDNEQFF
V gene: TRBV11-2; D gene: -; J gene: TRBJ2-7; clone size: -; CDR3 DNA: TGTGCCAGCAGCTTAGAATCATTCTACGAGCAGTACTTC; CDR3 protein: CASSLESFYEQYF
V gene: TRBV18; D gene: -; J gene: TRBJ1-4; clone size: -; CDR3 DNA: TGTGCCAGCTCACCAGGAGTGGGTGATGAAAAACTGTTTTTT; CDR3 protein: CASSPGVGDEKLFF
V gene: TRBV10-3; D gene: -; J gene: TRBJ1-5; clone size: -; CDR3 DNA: TGTGCCACCCAGGGCACCAATCAGCCCCAGCATTTT; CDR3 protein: CATQGTNQPQHF
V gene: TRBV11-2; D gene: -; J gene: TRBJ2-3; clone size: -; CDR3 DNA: TGTGCCAGCAGCTGGGGAAGGGGGCTAGCGGGTACAGATACGCAGTATTTT; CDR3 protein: CASSWGRGLAGTDTQYF
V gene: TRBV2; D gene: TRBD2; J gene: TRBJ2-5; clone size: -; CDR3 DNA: TGTGCCAGCAGTGAAAGCGGGGCCCCCTGGGAGACCCAGTACTTC; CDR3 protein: CASSESGAPWETQYF
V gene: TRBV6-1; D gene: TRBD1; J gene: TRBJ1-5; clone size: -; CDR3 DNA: TGTGCCAGCAGTGCGGGAGACAGGGACGGTGATCAGCCCCAGCATTTT; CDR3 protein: CASSAGDRDGDQPQHF
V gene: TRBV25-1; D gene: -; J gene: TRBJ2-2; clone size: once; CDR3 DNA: TGTGCCAGCAGTTCAGTAGCCGGGTCTACGAACACCGGGGAGCTGTTTTTT; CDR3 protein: CASSSVAGSTNTGELFF
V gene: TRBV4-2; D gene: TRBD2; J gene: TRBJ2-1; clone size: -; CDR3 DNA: TGTGCCAGCAGCCAATTCTGGGGCGGGGGTGAGCAGTTCTTC; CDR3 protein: CASSQFWGGGEQFF
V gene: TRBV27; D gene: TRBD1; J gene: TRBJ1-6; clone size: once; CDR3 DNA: TGTGCCAGCAGGGCCGGGACAGGCACTTACTCCTATAATTCACCCCTCCACTTT; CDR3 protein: CASRAGTGTYSYNSPLHF
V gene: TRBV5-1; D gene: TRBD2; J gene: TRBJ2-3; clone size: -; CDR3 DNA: TGCGCCAGCAGCCCTAGCGGGGGATCCACAGATACGCAGTATTTT; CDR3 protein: CASSPSGGSTDTQYF
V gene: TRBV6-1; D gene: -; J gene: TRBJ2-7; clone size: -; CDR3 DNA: TGTGCCAGCTCCCCCCAGGGGACCTGGAGGTACGAGCAGTACTTC; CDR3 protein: CASSPQGTWRYEQYF
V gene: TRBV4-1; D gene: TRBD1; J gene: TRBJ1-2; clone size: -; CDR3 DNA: TGCGCCAGCAGCACCGGGACAGACTATGGCTACACCTTC; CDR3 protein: CASSTGTDYGYTF
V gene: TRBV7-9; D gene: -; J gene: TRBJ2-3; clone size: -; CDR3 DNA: TGTGCCAGCAGCCCCCGGACAGCCGAGAAAACAGATACGCAGTATTTT; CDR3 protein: CASSPRTAEKTDTQYF
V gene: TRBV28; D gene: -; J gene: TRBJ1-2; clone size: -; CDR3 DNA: TGTGCCAGTTCCGGACAACGGAACTATGGCTACACCTTC; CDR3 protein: CASSGQRNYGYTF
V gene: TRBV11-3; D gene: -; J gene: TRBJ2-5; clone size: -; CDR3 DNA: TGTGCCAGCAGCTTTAAAGAGACCCAGTACTTC; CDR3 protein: CASSFKETQYF
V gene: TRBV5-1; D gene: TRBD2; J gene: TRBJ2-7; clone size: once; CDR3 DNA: TGCGCCAGCAGCCTGGCCCTTTCGGGGGGGGAGCAGTACTTC; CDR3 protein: CASSLALSGGEQYF
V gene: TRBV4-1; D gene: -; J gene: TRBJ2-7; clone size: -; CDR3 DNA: TGCGCCAGCAGCCAAGATCGGGTCAGAATGGGTACCGGGAAAGCCGAGCAGTACTTC; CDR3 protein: CASSQDRVRMGTGKAEQYF
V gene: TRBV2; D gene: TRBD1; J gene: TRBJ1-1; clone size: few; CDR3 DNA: TGTGCCAGCAGACAACTTGACAGGGCGACTGAAGCTTTCTTT; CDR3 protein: CASRQLDRATEAFF
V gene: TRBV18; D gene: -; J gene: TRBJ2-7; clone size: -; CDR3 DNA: TGTGCCAGCTCACCCTCGGGAGAGTCCTACGAGCAGTACTTC; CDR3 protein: CASSPSGESYEQYF
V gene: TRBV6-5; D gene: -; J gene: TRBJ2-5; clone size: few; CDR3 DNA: TGTGCCAGCAGTTACTCTGCGATCCAAGAGACCCAGTACTTC; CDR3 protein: CASSYSAIQETQYF
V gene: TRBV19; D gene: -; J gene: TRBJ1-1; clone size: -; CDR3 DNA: TGTGCCAGTAGTATGGGGCGGGGCACTGAAGCTTTCTTT; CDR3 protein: CASSMGRGTEAFF
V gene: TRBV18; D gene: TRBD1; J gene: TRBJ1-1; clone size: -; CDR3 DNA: TGTGCCAGCTCACCGAGCCAGGGGGCTTCGGGGGAAGCTTTCTTT; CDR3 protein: CASSPSQGASGEAFF